This is a list of T cell receptor beta chains from one sample in a study of vaccination effects on CD4 cells after COVID-19. These receptors' targets are unknown. Profiled with immunoSEQ multiplex PCR; TCRdb holds only in-frame clones, not every one. The sample holds 55,000 to 90,000 clones, 73% seen once. The starting material was CD4+ T cells from PBMCs cultured with HIV peptides, obtained before COVID-19 vaccination. The receptor source for this set is a human donor who had a prior SARS-CoV-2 infection. Each CDR3 is given with its conserved first and last residue. D genes are given only for firm matches. Expanded clones get a size class; other rows say once, few or many, or leave the size out.

clone_size j_call v_call d_call cdr3_nt cdr3_aa
few TRBJ2-1 TRBV6-1 - TGTGCCAGCAGTTCGAGAGCCCTCTCCTACAATGAGCAGTTCTTC CASSSRALSYNEQFF
- TRBJ2-6 TRBV10-3 TRBD1 TGTGCCACCGGACAGGGCATGGGGGCCAACGTCCTGACTTTC CATGQGMGANVLTF
- TRBJ2-1 TRBV25-1 - TGTGCCAGCAGTGAATCTGGGATGGGACGGGGGCGGAATGAGCAGTTCTTC CASSESGMGRGRNEQFF
- TRBJ2-7 TRBV24-1 - TGTGCCACCAGTGACCCTGGCGAAGGGGCCGGCGAGCAGTACTTC CATSDPGEGAGEQYF
- TRBJ1-1 TRBV29-1 - TGCAGCGTTGATGCGACTGAACTCGGTTGGACTGAAGCTTTCTTT CSVDATELGWTEAFF
- TRBJ2-2 TRBV24-1 - TGTGCCACCAGTGATTTTCCAGACACCGGGGAGCTGTTTTTT CATSDFPDTGELFF
- TRBJ2-7 TRBV5-4 TRBD2 TGTGCCAGCAGCCTAGGGACTAGCGGGAGTCTCTACGAGCAGTACTTC CASSLGTSGSLYEQYF
- TRBJ2-7 TRBV4-1 TRBD2 TGCGCCAGCAGCCAAGGGGCCGGACTAGCGATCTACGAGCAGTACTTC CASSQGAGLAIYEQYF
- TRBJ1-2 TRBV27 - TGTGCCAGCAGTTTAAGATGGGGTCGGGATATCCACGCCGATGGCTACACCTTC CASSLRWGRDIHADGYTF
- TRBJ2-5 TRBV30 - TGTGCCTGGACAGGCGTCGGAGAGACCCAGTACTTC CAWTGVGETQYF
once TRBJ1-1 TRBV20-1 - TGCAGTGCTAAGGGGTACACTGAAGCTTTCTTT CSAKGYTEAFF
- TRBJ2-5 TRBV7-9 - TGTGCCAGCAGCATCCTCCTGGGACTTCAAGAGACCCAGTACTTC CASSILLGLQETQYF
- TRBJ2-3 TRBV7-3 - TGTGCCAGCAGCCTCGGAGGGGGGCGCACAGATACGCAGTATTTT CASSLGGGRTDTQYF